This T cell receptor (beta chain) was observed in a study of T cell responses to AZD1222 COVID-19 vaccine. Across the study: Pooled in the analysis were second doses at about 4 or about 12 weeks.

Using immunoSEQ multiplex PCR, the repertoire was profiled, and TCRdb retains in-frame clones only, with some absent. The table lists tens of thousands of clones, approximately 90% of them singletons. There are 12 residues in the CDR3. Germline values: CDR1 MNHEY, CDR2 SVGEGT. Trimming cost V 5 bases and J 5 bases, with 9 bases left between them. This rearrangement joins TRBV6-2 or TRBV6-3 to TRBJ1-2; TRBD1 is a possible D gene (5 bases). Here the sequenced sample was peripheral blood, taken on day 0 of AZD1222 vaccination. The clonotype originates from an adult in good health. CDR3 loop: CASSQTAYGYTF. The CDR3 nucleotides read TGTGCCAGCAGTCAGACAGCATATGGCTACACCTTC.